Listed below are T cell receptor beta chains from one sample, sequenced in a study of T cell responses to AZD1222 COVID-19 vaccine. Only in-frame clones appear in the TCRdb table, and some are missing; sequencing was by immunoSEQ multiplex PCR. This sample has about 87,000 clones, with approximately 87% found just once. The starting material was peripheral blood, obtained on day 0 of AZD1222 vaccination. The receptor source for this set is an adult in good health. CDR3s include the opening cysteine and the closing phenylalanine or tryptophan. D genes are given only for firm matches. Clone size is stated in some rows and not others, as once, few, many or a class when expanded.

size	V	D	J	DNA	CDR3
-	TRBV30	-	TRBJ1-6	TGTGCCTGGACCCACACGGTAGGGCTCCATAATTCACCCCTCCACTTT	CAWTHTVGLHNSPLHF
-	TRBV5-1	TRBD2	TRBJ2-7	TGCGCCAGCAGGCGAACTAGCGGGAGGTGCGAGCAGTACTTC	CASRRTSGRCEQYF
-	TRBV28	TRBD1	TRBJ2-7	TGTGCCAGCAGTCTGACAGGGGGTAGCTACGAGCAGTACTTC	CASSLTGGSYEQYF
-	TRBV7-3	-	TRBJ1-3	TGTGCCAGCAGCTTATCCCCGACAGCTGGAAACACCATATATTTT	CASSLSPTAGNTIYF
-	TRBV12-3/TRBV12-4	-	TRBJ2-1	TGTGCCAGCAGTCCCAGTTCCTACAATGAGCAGTTCTTC	CASSPSSYNEQFF
-	TRBV4-3	TRBD1	TRBJ2-1	TGCGCCAGCAGCCAAGGGCAGTTGCAGGGGGCGAATGAGCAGTTCTTC	CASSQGQLQGANEQFF
once	TRBV4-1	-	TRBJ2-1	TGCGCCAGCAGCCCGAAGAAAAACTACAATGAGCAGTTCTTC	CASSPKKNYNEQFF
-	TRBV5-4	TRBD1	TRBJ2-3	TGTGCCAGCAGCTTGAAGGGGGCTAGCACAGATACGCAGTATTTT	CASSLKGASTDTQYF
once	TRBV28	-	TRBJ1-4	TGTGCCAGCAGCCTTGCGGGGGGGACTACAGGAAAACTGTTTTTT	CASSLAGGTTGKLFF
-	TRBV10-3	TRBD2	TRBJ2-7	TGTGCCATCAGATTAACTAGCGGGACCCACGAGCAGTACTTC	CAIRLTSGTHEQYF
once	TRBV18	TRBD1	TRBJ1-1	TGTGCCAGCTCACCAGGACAGGGGGGCACTGAAGCTTTCTTT	CASSPGQGGTEAFF
-	TRBV9	TRBD1	TRBJ1-3	TGTGCCAGCAGCGGCCGGGACAGGGGCCGCGAATGGTCGGGAAACACCATATATTTT	CASSGRDRGREWSGNTIYF